The next 9 T cell receptor beta chains were all read from a single sample in a study of CD8 T cells in ankylosing spondylitis (dated by TCRdb to about 2017). The library was generated by 5' RACE. Instrument on record: Illumina HiSeq 2500. TCRdb redid the processing of the public reads, applying fastp at Q25 and MiXCR, and retained in-frame beta chains. Every distinct CDR3 protein forms one entry, paired with its most common genes and DNA. The sample contains more than 150,000 distinct CDR3 sequences, around 13% of them found a single time. About 15% of the sample goes to the ten largest clones. The specimen sequenced was blood, either unsorted or a sorted T cell fraction (not recorded which). The source of these receptors is a male donor with ankylosing spondylitis or in good health (not recorded which).

The chain links TRBV6-1 to TRBJ2-5, with 7 bases that match TRBD1. The junction had 8 bases not matched to a gene; V was cut back by 7 bases and J by 0 bases. This CDR3 contains 15 residues. Germline V lookup: CDR1 MNHNS, CDR2 SASEGT. For the CDR3, the DNA is TGTGCCAGCAACTCAATTAGGGGGCACCAAGAGACCCAGTACTTC. Amino acid sequence: CASNSIRGHQETQYF.

This clonotype was detected only a few times. This chain links TRBV5-6 with TRBJ2-7; 8 bases are a match to TRBD2. Germline assignment: CDR1 SGHDT and CDR2 YYEEEE. The junction had 5 bases not matched to a gene; V was cut back by 1 base and J by 5 bases. The CDR3 is 14 residues long. CDR3 nucleotide sequence: TGTGCCAGCAGCTTGACCGGGAGGGGGGACGAGCAGTACTTC. Its translation: CASSLTGRGDEQYF.

This clonotype was seen repeatedly, ten times or more. V usage is TRBV10-3 and J usage is TRBJ2-3; D gene unclear. The CDR3 covers 15 residues. Trimming removed 6 bases at V and 0 bases at J, with 13 bases between. Germline assignment: CDR1 ENHRY and CDR2 SYGVKD. This CDR3 is CAISDGPSSTDTQYF. DNA of the CDR3: TGTGCCATCAGCGACGGACCCTCTAGCACAGATACGCAGTATTTT.

This clonotype was detected only a few times. The CDR3 loop is CASSFQGGNTEAFF. CDR3 bases: TGTGCCAGCAGCTTTCAGGGGGGGAACACTGAAGCTTTCTTT. The chain combines TRBV5-4 with TRBJ1-1; 7 bases line up with TRBD1. Unmatched junction bases numbered 2, after V lost 2 bases and J lost 1 base. Germline-derived CDR1 and CDR2 are SGHNT and YYREEE (reference sequence). The CDR3 is made up of 14 amino acids.

This clonotype was seen a few times. The genes are TRBV4-1 and TRBJ2-1; D is unresolved. Trimming shortened V by 0 bases and J by 0 bases, and 15 bases separated the two germline ends. The CDR3 extends over 18 amino acids. Germline lookup yields CDR1 MGHRA and CDR2 YSYEKL. The CDR3 DNA is TGCGCCAGCAGCCAAGATTTGACCGGTCTAAGCTCCTACAATGAGCAGTTCTTC. It yields the protein CASSQDLTGLSSYNEQFF.

V usage is TRBV15 and J usage is TRBJ2-1; perhaps TRBD2 as D (6 bases). Germline CDR1 and CDR2: LNHNV and YYDKDF (reference sequence). This CDR3 region has 15 residues. Trimming cost V 4 bases and J 6 bases, with 16 bases left between them. The CDR3 here is CATSKSREWFNEQFF. The CDR3 region has the DNA TGTGCCACCAGCAAAAGCCGGGAGTGGTTCAATGAGCAGTTCTTC.

This clonotype was counted between two and nine times. The DNA of the CDR3 is TGTGCCAGCAGTCATACAGGGGGCAGGTCCTACGAGCAGTACTTC. Amino acids: CASSHTGGRSYEQYF. This chain connects TRBV27 to TRBJ2-7; 9 bases map to TRBD1. The CDR3 loop spans 15 amino acids. J was trimmed by 1 base and V by 5 bases; bases with no gene match: 6. Germline values: CDR1 MNHEY, CDR2 SMNVEV (reference sequence).

The V call is TRBV6-1, the J call TRBJ1-6, with D uncertain. The CDR3 runs 13 residues. The V gene's germline CDR1 is MNHNS and CDR2 SASEGT. Trimming left V 5 bases short and J 6 bases short, with 8 bases between. The CDR3 DNA reads as TGTGCCAGCAGTCAAGAGGGTAATTCACCCCTCCACTTT. Amino acid sequence: CASSQEGNSPLHF.

This clonotype was counted only a few times. This rearrangement joins TRBV7-9 to TRBJ2-1; D is uncertain. Germline CDR1 is SEHNR and CDR2 is FQNEAQ (reference sequence). V was clipped by 5 bases and J by 7 bases, with 21 bases between them. The CDR3 covers 16 residues. This CDR3 reads CASSPAQGGQVNEQFF. The CDR3 region has the DNA TGTGCCAGCAGCCCTGCCCAAGGCGGCCAAGTTAATGAGCAGTTCTTC.